Listed here are 5 T cell receptor beta chains from one sample, sequenced in a study of T cells in localized non-small cell lung cancer. Libraries were prepared by immunoSEQ multiplex PCR; TCRdb keeps only in-frame clonotypes and omits some of them. The sample lists some 37,000 clones; around 87% were seen once. This specimen was peripheral blood, taken before any cancer treatment. These receptors all come from a man aged 18 to 49 with stage I lung adenocarcinoma.

The chain recombines TRBV18 with TRBJ1-1; D not certain. The germline V gene encodes CDR1 KGHSH and CDR2 LQKENI. The V and J ends lost 1 base and 3 bases respectively, with 18 bases between them. CDR3 length: 17 amino acids. CDR3: CASSPRRGARSDTEAFF. DNA of the CDR3: TGTGCCAGCTCACCACGGCGGGGAGCCCGGTCTGACACTGAAGCTTTCTTT.

This rearrangement joins TRBV7-9 to TRBJ2-2, with 8 bases aligning to TRBD2. The germline V gene encodes CDR1 SEHNR and CDR2 FQNEAQ (reference sequence). The CDR3 runs to 13 residues. V lost 9 bases and J lost 5; bases outside the gene matches: 5. The CDR3 DNA is TGTGCCAGTATAAGCGGGGGAACCGGGGAGCTGTTTTTT. It specifies CASISGGTGELFF. Drawing the rest from reference TRBV7-9 and TRBJ2-2, the complete variable domain is DTGVSQNPRHKITKRGQNVTFRCDPISEHNRLYWYRQTLGQGPEFLTYFQNEAQLEKSRLLSDRFSAERPKGSFSTLEIQRTEQGDSAMYLCASISGGTGELFFGEGSRLTVL.

The gene calls are TRBV2 and TRBJ2-7; D possibly corresponds to TRBD2 (6 bases). The germline CDR1 and CDR2 sequences are SNHLY and FYNNEI. Trimming left V 9 bases short and J 6 bases short, with 9 bases between. The CDR3 extends over 10 amino acids. The CDR3 region has the DNA TGTGCCAGTAACGGGGGCGAGCAGTACTTC. Its protein product is CASNGGEQYF.

Turning to this clone: An end of the junction does not agree with germline; a read error may underlie this. The CDR3 nucleotides read TGTGCCCGGAGTGCCGGGACGGATGGAAACACCATATATTTT. Translated, it gives CARSAGTDGNTIYF. The gene calls are TRBV30 and TRBJ1-3, with a tentative D call TRBD1 (5 bases). CDR1 GTSNPN and CDR2 SVGIG come from the germline V gene (reference sequence). This CDR3 spans 14 amino acids.

The CDR3 DNA follows: TGTGCCAGTAGCCCAGGGAGTTCCTACGAGCAGTACTTC. This encodes CASSPGSSYEQYF. V is TRBV19 and J is TRBJ2-7; D assignment may be TRBD1 or TRBD2 (5 bases each). This CDR3 has 13 residues. Germline CDR1 is LNHDA and CDR2 is SQIVND (reference sequence). V lost 6 bases and J 1 base, leaving 10 bases between the germline ends.